Listed below are T cell receptor beta chains from one sample, sequenced in a study of control samples from healthy donors and cancer patients. Repertoires were generated with immunoSEQ multiplex PCR, while TCRdb's copy carries only in-frame clones and drops some. The sample carries around 52,000 clones, 80% to 95% recorded once. The sequencing input was PBMCs. The receptors were gathered from a man under 40 with colorectal cancer. Each CDR3 is given with its conserved first and last residue. The order of the fields is V gene, clone size, J gene, D gene, CDR3 length, CDR3 protein, CDR3 DNA. D genes are given only for firm matches. For some rows the clone size is stated as once, few or many, or as a class when expanded; others skip it.

v_gene: TRBV7-2
abundance: .
j_gene: TRBJ1-1
d_gene: TRBD1
len: 17
CDR3aa: CASSHPRTGGPNTEAFF
CDR3nt: TGTGCCAGCAGCCACCCCCGGACAGGGGGCCCGAACACTGAAGCTTTCTTT

v_gene: TRBV20-1
abundance: .
j_gene: TRBJ1-1
d_gene: .
len: 11
CDR3aa: CSASKTTEAFF
CDR3nt: TGCAGTGCTAGTAAGACTACTGAAGCTTTCTTT

v_gene: TRBV6-4
abundance: .
j_gene: TRBJ1-6
d_gene: .
len: 16
CDR3aa: CASRGRDNKYNSPLHF
CDR3nt: TGTGCCAGCAGGGGCCGGGACAACAAGTATAATTCACCCCTCCACTTT

v_gene: TRBV7-9
abundance: .
j_gene: TRBJ1-2
d_gene: .
len: 12
CDR3aa: CASSRSLYGYTF
CDR3nt: TGTGCCAGCAGCCGCAGTTTGTATGGCTACACCTTC

v_gene: TRBV3-1/TRBV3-2
abundance: .
j_gene: TRBJ1-1
d_gene: .
len: 11
CDR3aa: CASRRGPEAFF
CDR3nt: TGTGCCAGCAGACGGGGACCCGAAGCTTTCTTT

v_gene: TRBV6-5
abundance: .
j_gene: TRBJ1-2
d_gene: TRBD1
len: 13
CDR3aa: CASGGGQSYGYTF
CDR3nt: TGTGCCAGCGGGGGGGGACAGTCCTATGGCTACACCTTC

v_gene: TRBV4-1
abundance: .
j_gene: TRBJ2-1
d_gene: .
len: 18
CDR3aa: CASSQTPRAVSSYNEQFF
CDR3nt: TGCGCCAGCAGCCAAACTCCCCGGGCAGTCAGCTCCTACAATGAGCAGTTCTTC

v_gene: TRBV7-2
abundance: .
j_gene: TRBJ1-5
d_gene: .
len: 16
CDR3aa: CASSLAGTRVDQPQHF
CDR3nt: TGTGCCAGCAGCTTAGCAGGGACTAGGGTAGATCAGCCCCAGCATTTT

v_gene: TRBV2
abundance: .
j_gene: TRBJ2-7
d_gene: TRBD1
len: 16
CDR3aa: CASSGSGDRVMFEQYF
CDR3nt: TGTGCCAGCAGTGGGAGCGGGGACAGGGTCATGTTCGAGCAGTACTTC

v_gene: TRBV18
abundance: .
j_gene: TRBJ2-7
d_gene: TRBD1
len: 13
CDR3aa: CASSRDSYYEQYF
CDR3nt: TGTGCCAGCTCACGGGACAGTTATTACGAGCAGTACTTC

v_gene: TRBV6-5
abundance: .
j_gene: TRBJ2-2
d_gene: .
len: 14
CDR3aa: CASSYRGSTGELFF
CDR3nt: TGTGCCAGCAGTTACAGGGGGAGCACCGGGGAGCTGTTTTTT

v_gene: TRBV27
abundance: .
j_gene: TRBJ2-3
d_gene: TRBD1
len: 17
CDR3aa: CASRNSFGTVTTDTQYF
CDR3nt: TGTGCCAGTCGGAATTCTTTCGGGACAGTCACCACAGATACGCAGTATTTT

v_gene: TRBV27
abundance: .
j_gene: TRBJ2-7
d_gene: .
len: 13
CDR3aa: CASSLGNSYEQYF
CDR3nt: TGTGCCAGCAGTTTAGGCAACTCCTACGAGCAGTACTTC

v_gene: TRBV3-1/TRBV3-2
abundance: .
j_gene: TRBJ2-2
d_gene: TRBD2
len: 19
CDR3aa: CASSQGEGSGGSNTGELFF
CDR3nt: TGTGCCAGCAGCCAAGGGGAAGGTAGCGGGGGCTCGAACACCGGGGAGCTGTTTTTT

v_gene: TRBV5-1
abundance: .
j_gene: TRBJ1-1
d_gene: .
len: 15
CDR3aa: CASSLGPGLGTEAFF
CDR3nt: TGCGCCAGCAGCTTGGGCCCGGGATTAGGCACTGAAGCTTTCTTT

v_gene: TRBV7-9
abundance: .
j_gene: TRBJ2-2
d_gene: .
len: 15
CDR3aa: CASSLSPFRDGELFF
CDR3nt: TGTGCCAGCAGCTTATCTCCATTTAGGGACGGGGAGCTGTTTTTT

v_gene: TRBV27
abundance: .
j_gene: TRBJ1-2
d_gene: TRBD1
len: 13
CDR3aa: CASSRGQGSGYTF
CDR3nt: TGTGCCAGCAGCCGCGGACAGGGTAGCGGCTACACCTTT

v_gene: TRBV2
abundance: .
j_gene: TRBJ1-2
d_gene: .
len: 12
CDR3aa: CANSDRAGGYTF
CDR3nt: TGTGCCAACTCGGACAGAGCAGGCGGCTACACCTTC

v_gene: TRBV5-4
abundance: .
j_gene: TRBJ1-4
d_gene: .
len: 14
CDR3aa: CASRQGLLNEKLFF
CDR3nt: TGTGCCAGCAGACAGGGTTTGTTGAATGAAAAACTGTTTTTT

v_gene: TRBV5-4
abundance: .
j_gene: TRBJ2-1
d_gene: TRBD1
len: 16
CDR3aa: CASSASTGVYYNEQFF
CDR3nt: TGTGCCAGCAGCGCCTCGACAGGGGTCTATTACAATGAGCAGTTCTTC

v_gene: TRBV7-2
abundance: .
j_gene: TRBJ1-1
d_gene: .
len: 15
CDR3aa: CASSPQINRETEAFF
CDR3nt: TGTGCCAGCAGCCCACAAATAAACAGGGAGACTGAAGCTTTCTTT

v_gene: TRBV9
abundance: .
j_gene: TRBJ2-1
d_gene: .
len: 14
CDR3aa: CASSLRTVDNEQFF
CDR3nt: TGTGCCAGCAGCCTCCGGACAGTGGACAATGAGCAGTTCTTC

v_gene: TRBV9
abundance: .
j_gene: TRBJ2-1
d_gene: TRBD2
len: 16
CDR3aa: CASSFRTSGIGNEQFF
CDR3nt: TGTGCCAGCAGCTTTAGGACTAGCGGGATAGGGAATGAGCAGTTCTTC

v_gene: TRBV19
abundance: .
j_gene: TRBJ1-6
d_gene: TRBD1
len: 13
CDR3aa: CASSITGDSPLHF
CDR3nt: TGTGCCAGTAGTATAACAGGGGATTCACCCCTCCACTTT

v_gene: TRBV7-9
abundance: .
j_gene: TRBJ1-2
d_gene: .
len: 14
CDR3aa: CASSLAVAGDGYTF
CDR3nt: TGTGCCAGCAGCTTAGCTGTGGCAGGGGATGGCTACACCTTC

v_gene: TRBV3-1/TRBV3-2
abundance: .
j_gene: TRBJ2-4
d_gene: TRBD2
len: 19
CDR3aa: CASSQAFIAGGQAKNIQYF
CDR3nt: TGTGCCAGCAGCCAGGCCTTTATAGCGGGGGGCCAGGCCAAAAACATTCAGTACTTC

v_gene: TRBV11-2
abundance: once
j_gene: TRBJ2-7
d_gene: .
len: 15
CDR3aa: CASSLVETAYYEQYF
CDR3nt: TGTGCCAGCAGCTTAGTCGAAACGGCATACTACGAGCAGTACTTC

v_gene: TRBV4-1
abundance: .
j_gene: TRBJ2-5
d_gene: .
len: 14
CDR3aa: CASSPQGYQETQYF
CDR3nt: TGCGCCAGCAGCCCCCAAGGGTACCAAGAGACCCAGTACTTC

v_gene: TRBV2
abundance: .
j_gene: TRBJ1-4
d_gene: TRBD1
len: 14
CDR3aa: CASRDSGGMRKLFF
CDR3nt: TGTGCCAGCAGAGATTCAGGGGGGATGAGGAAACTGTTTTTT

v_gene: TRBV7-9
abundance: .
j_gene: TRBJ2-5
d_gene: .
len: 14
CDR3aa: CASSAGQGRETQYF
CDR3nt: TGTGCCAGTTCGGCAGGGCAGGGCCGAGAGACCCAGTACTTC

v_gene: TRBV30
abundance: once
j_gene: TRBJ1-3
d_gene: .
len: 17
CDR3aa: CAWTQSRDWVAGNTIYF
CDR3nt: TGTGCCTGGACCCAAAGCCGGGACTGGGTAGCTGGAAACACCATATATTTT

v_gene: TRBV4-3
abundance: .
j_gene: TRBJ2-1
d_gene: TRBD1
len: 18
CDR3aa: CASSQDRTGATIYNEQFF
CDR3nt: TGCGCCAGCAGCCAAGATCGAACAGGGGCCACTATCTACAATGAGCAGTTCTTC

v_gene: TRBV11-2
abundance: .
j_gene: TRBJ2-3
d_gene: TRBD2
len: 15
CDR3aa: CASSKGLEGADTQYF
CDR3nt: TGTGCCAGCAGCAAAGGACTAGAGGGAGCAGATACGCAGTATTTT

v_gene: TRBV4-1
abundance: .
j_gene: TRBJ2-2
d_gene: TRBD1
len: 16
CDR3aa: CASSPTGAGSTGELFF
CDR3nt: TGCGCCAGCAGCCCGACAGGGGCGGGGAGCACCGGGGAGCTGTTTTTT

v_gene: TRBV4-3
abundance: .
j_gene: TRBJ2-3
d_gene: TRBD2
len: 18
CDR3aa: CASSQDRSGGSPTDTQYF
CDR3nt: TGCGCCAGCAGCCAAGATAGGAGCGGGGGATCGCCCACAGATACGCAGTATTTT

v_gene: TRBV5-1
abundance: .
j_gene: TRBJ1-4
d_gene: .
len: 14
CDR3aa: CASSLSDRNEKLFF
CDR3nt: TGCGCCAGCAGCTTGAGCGATCGGAATGAAAAACTGTTTTTT

v_gene: TRBV7-2
abundance: .
j_gene: TRBJ1-1
d_gene: .
len: 16
CDR3aa: CASSLQRLVGGTEAFF
CDR3nt: TGTGCCAGCAGCTTACAGCGATTGGTAGGGGGGACTGAAGCTTTCTTT

v_gene: TRBV9
abundance: .
j_gene: TRBJ1-2
d_gene: .
len: 15
CDR3aa: CASSSNPGASYGYTF
CDR3nt: TGTGCCAGCAGCTCGAACCCGGGGGCTAGCTATGGCTACACCTTC

v_gene: TRBV7-2
abundance: .
j_gene: TRBJ2-7
d_gene: .
len: 17
CDR3aa: CASSFRAERGYSYEQYF
CDR3nt: TGTGCCAGCAGCTTTAGGGCAGAGAGGGGGTATTCCTACGAGCAGTACTTC

v_gene: TRBV12-5
abundance: .
j_gene: TRBJ1-1
d_gene: TRBD1
len: 16
CDR3aa: CASGPTGGRVNTEAFF
CDR3nt: TGTGCTAGTGGTCCGACAGGGGGTAGGGTGAACACTGAAGCTTTCTTT

v_gene: TRBV5-1
abundance: .
j_gene: TRBJ2-3
d_gene: .
len: 14
CDR3aa: CASSRTLGTDTQYF
CDR3nt: TGCGCCAGCAGCCGCACCTTGGGTACAGATACGCAGTATTTT

v_gene: TRBV19
abundance: once
j_gene: TRBJ2-3
d_gene: TRBD2
len: 16
CDR3aa: CACSTTSFSLTDTQYF
CDR3nt: TGTGCCTGTAGTACGACTAGCTTTTCCCTCACAGATACGCAGTATTTT

v_gene: TRBV2
abundance: .
j_gene: TRBJ1-6
d_gene: TRBD1
len: 18
CDR3aa: CASSPPGQGGLYNSPLHF
CDR3nt: TGTGCCAGCAGCCCACCGGGACAGGGGGGTTTGTATAATTCACCCCTCCACTTT

v_gene: TRBV7-2
abundance: once
j_gene: TRBJ2-2
d_gene: .
len: 16
CDR3aa: CASSSRAGDDTGELFF
CDR3nt: TGTGCCAGCAGCTCGCGGGCAGGGGACGATACCGGGGAGCTGTTTTTT

v_gene: TRBV30
abundance: .
j_gene: TRBJ1-2
d_gene: .
len: 18
CDR3aa: CAWSTDIVDSPRDYGYTF
CDR3nt: TGTGCCTGGAGTACCGACATCGTAGACAGCCCGAGGGACTATGGCTACACCTTC

v_gene: TRBV7-9
abundance: .
j_gene: TRBJ2-2
d_gene: TRBD2
len: 19
CDR3aa: CASSLAGRGGAAVTGELFF
CDR3nt: TGTGCCAGCAGCTTAGCGGGGCGCGGGGGGGCCGCCGTCACCGGGGAGCTGTTTTTT

v_gene: TRBV2
abundance: .
j_gene: TRBJ2-2
d_gene: TRBD1
len: 14
CDR3aa: CASSETGGFGELFF
CDR3nt: TGTGCCAGCAGTGAGACAGGGGGCTTCGGGGAGCTGTTTTTT

v_gene: TRBV3-1/TRBV3-2
abundance: .
j_gene: TRBJ2-2
d_gene: .
len: 17
CDR3aa: CASSQPAEAFFAGELFF
CDR3nt: TGTGCCAGCAGCCAACCTGCGGAAGCCTTCTTCGCCGGGGAGCTGTTTTTT

v_gene: TRBV6-5
abundance: .
j_gene: TRBJ2-5
d_gene: .
len: 15
CDR3aa: CASSWQGTYQETQYF
CDR3nt: TGTGCCAGCAGTTGGCAGGGAACGTACCAAGAGACCCAGTACTTC

v_gene: TRBV5-5
abundance: .
j_gene: TRBJ2-7
d_gene: TRBD2
len: 15
CDR3aa: CASSRLAESSYEQYF
CDR3nt: TGTGCCAGCAGCCGACTAGCGGAAAGCTCCTACGAGCAGTACTTC

v_gene: TRBV7-9
abundance: .
j_gene: TRBJ1-2
d_gene: .
len: 16
CDR3aa: CASSPPAGRRNYGYTF
CDR3nt: TGTGCCAGCAGCCCCCCCGCAGGCCGGAGAAACTATGGCTACACCTTC

v_gene: TRBV20-1
abundance: .
j_gene: TRBJ1-2
d_gene: .
len: 11
CDR3aa: CSAARENGYTF
CDR3nt: TGCAGTGCTGCTAGGGAAAATGGCTACACCTTC

v_gene: TRBV24-1
abundance: .
j_gene: TRBJ2-2
d_gene: .
len: 16
CDR3aa: CATSDSKGETPGELFF
CDR3nt: TGTGCCACCAGTGATTCGAAAGGGGAAACCCCCGGGGAGCTGTTTTTT